The 5 T cell receptor beta chains below all came from one sample that was sequenced in a study of beta chain features in type 1 diabetes. Study results and limitations: In all four CD4+ subsets, TCRB CDR3 length was significantly, moderately reduced in type 1 diabetes.

Expressed TCRB transcripts were sequenced after all isolated RNA was converted to cDNA. The repertoire was sequenced with immunoSEQ multiplex PCR; TCRdb's copy has only in-frame clones and lacks some. The sample records approximately 29,000 clones, around 60% being singletons. No antigen has been assigned to these receptors. Sequencing used Tregs from blood. Receptors originate from a woman in her thirties with type 1 diabetes.

V is TRBV30 and J is TRBJ2-4; 8 nucleotides agree with TRBD1. Germline lookup yields CDR1 GTSNPN and CDR2 SVGIG (reference sequence). V trimming: 4 bases; J trimming: 6 bases; junction bases outside the gene matches: 5. This CDR3 spans 13 amino acids. This CDR3 reads CAWTYGQGNIQYF. In nucleotides, the CDR3 is TGTGCCTGGACCTATGGACAGGGAAACATTCAGTACTTC.

The chain links TRBV5-1 to TRBJ2-1; 11 bases are a match to TRBD2. V trimming: 0 bases; J trimming: 5 bases; junction bases outside the gene matches: 4. This CDR3 region has 16 residues. Germline assignment: CDR1 SGHRS and CDR2 YFSETQ. CDR3 sequence (DNA): TGCGCCAGCAGCTTGGTAGCGGGAGGGCACCACAATGAGCAGTTCTTC. It codes for CASSLVAGGHHNEQFF.

V and J are TRBV5-1 and TRBJ2-2; 8 positions agree with TRBD1. J lost 4 bases, V lost 3 bases, and 5 bases had no gene match. The CDR3 length is 15 residues. Germline CDR1 SGHRS, CDR2 YFSETQ. In DNA, the CDR3 is TGCGCCAGCAGCTCCCGGGGGACAGGCACCGGGGAGCTGTTTTTT. This encodes CASSSRGTGTGELFF.

This clone was detected a few times. This chain joins TRBV7-2 and TRBJ2-7; 8 bases map to TRBD2. J was trimmed by 3 bases and V by 5 bases; bases with no gene match: 12. Looked up from germline, CDR1 is SGHTA and CDR2 is FQGNSA. The CDR3 length is 16 residues. The DNA of the CDR3 is TGTGCCAGCAGCCAAGAACTAGCGGAGCCTAGCTACGAGCAGTACTTC. This translates into CASSQELAEPSYEQYF. Supplemented by reference TRBV7-2 and TRBJ2-7, the full variable domain reads GAGVSQSPSNKVTEKGKDVELRCDPISGHTALYWYRQSLGQGLEFLIYFQGNSAPDKSGLPSDRFSAERTGGSVSTLTIQRTQQEDSAVYLCASSQELAEPSYEQYFGPGTRLTVT.

This chain uses TRBV19 with TRBJ2-5; 7 bases match TRBD1. The J call may be in error: the DNA end matches TRBJ2-7 better. CDR1 is LNHDA and CDR2 is SQIVND in the germline V gene (reference sequence). CDR3 size: 14 residues. The CDR3 loop reads CASSRGQLVYEQYF. CDR3 coding DNA: TGTGCCAGTAGTAGGGGACAGCTCGTCTACGAGCAGTACTTC.